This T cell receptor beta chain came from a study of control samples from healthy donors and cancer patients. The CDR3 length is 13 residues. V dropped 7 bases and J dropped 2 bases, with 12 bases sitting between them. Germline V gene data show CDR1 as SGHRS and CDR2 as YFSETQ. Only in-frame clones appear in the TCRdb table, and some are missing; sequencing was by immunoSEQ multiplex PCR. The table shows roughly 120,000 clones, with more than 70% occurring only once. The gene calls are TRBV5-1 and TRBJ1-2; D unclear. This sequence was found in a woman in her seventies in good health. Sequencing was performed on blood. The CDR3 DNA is TGCGCCAGCTCGAAAGACCCCAACTATGGCTACACCTTC. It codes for CASSKDPNYGYTF.